This TCR beta chain was identified in a study of shared T cell receptors in the human thymus. Some clones are missing from TCRdb's copy, which holds only in-frame ones; the method was immunoSEQ multiplex PCR. The sample shows 700,000 or so clones, approximately 85% of them seen only once. Germline V gene data show CDR1 as MGHDK and CDR2 as SYGVNS. With 3 bases removed from V and 2 bases from J, the gap between germline ends came to 12 bases. The CDR3 has 15 amino acids. The sample also formed part of further work on human thymus T cells. That source reports: The source of the thymus tissue was resections taken during corrective heart surgery.

The clonotype was recovered from a girl under two years old with a congenital heart defect. The chain uses TRBV25-1 and TRBJ2-3; D gene ambiguous. The sample taken for sequencing was thymocytes. CDR3 in amino acids: CASSDGPSHTDTQYF. The CDR3 DNA reads TGTGCCAGCAGTGATGGGCCTTCTCACACAGATACGCAGTATTTT. The variable domain in full, with the rest retrieved from reference TRBV25-1 and TRBJ2-3, is EADIYQTPRYLVIGTGKKITLECSQTMGHDKMYWYQQDPGMELHLIHYSYGVNSTEKGDLSSESTVSRIRTEHFPLTLESARPSHTSQYLCASSDGPSHTDTQYFGPGTRLTVL.